This T cell receptor beta chain came from a study of CD8+CD57+ T cells in acquired aplastic anemia. Study-wide background: Sorted CD4+ plus CD8+ cells gave DNA averaging about 3.2 ug. Study-level findings and limits: The number of CD8+ CDR3 sequences shared by patients and controls was approximately 30. Between patients and controls, CD8+ Simpson's diversity did not vary significantly.

CDR1 is MNHNS, CDR2 SASEGT, per germline. After removal of 6 bases from V and 5 bases from J, the junction contained 8 bases not matched to a gene. The CDR3 is made up of 16 amino acids. As to this clonotype: What it binds is not known.

Genomic DNA templated the TCR beta VDJ and CDR3 profiling. TCRdb ran MiXCR on the reads and lists one entry per CDR3 protein. The data show around 500,000 distinct CDR3 sequences, about a third seen once. Flow cytometry had shown expanded CD8+CD57+ cells in the patients chosen for sequencing. Untreated patients provided the blood samples, with no therapy given before sampling. The sequencing input was sorted CD4+, CD8+, or CD8+CD57+ T cells (not recorded which) from PBMCs. The receptor was derived from a human donor with aplastic anemia. The V gene is TRBV6-1, the J gene TRBJ2-5, with 14 bases identical to TRBD2. CDR3 region: CASSRGLAGGEETQYF. For the CDR3, the DNA is TGTGCCAGCAGCCGAGGACTAGCGGGAGGTGAGGAGACCCAGTACTTC.